This T cell receptor beta chain was observed in a study of cytomegalovirus exposure and HLA in healthy donors. Study findings and constraints: Later analysis found that TCR beta chains associated with HLA were more clonally expanded than other, equally common chains. In vitro data verified a few CMV-associated chains as specific for CMV antigens. Highly shared variants forming one cluster were likely a sequencing artifact.

The CDR3 spans 13 residues. With 8 bases clipped from V and 0 bases from J, the junction kept 3 bases outside the gene matches. CDR1 and CDR2 (germline): GTSNPN, SVGIG (reference sequence). With respect to this clone: Its antigen is as yet unknown.

The PCR made use of 60 Vbeta and 13 Jbeta primers. Original processing methods: Later analysis identified tens of millions of unique TCR beta chains, about 10 million shared. TCRdb's copy holds only in-frame clones and misses some; the assay was immunoSEQ multiplex PCR. That table is the source of V, J and clone size, and D and trimming were worked out from the DNA. The sample totals 40,000 or so clones; its top ten clones hold roughly 3.3%. The chain has TRBV30 and TRBJ1-3; 8 bases line up with TRBD1. Sequencing was done on a sample of PBMCs. This receptor was obtained from a woman younger than 45 in good health and CMV-seropositive. CDR3 DNA: TGTGCCGGACAGGGCATCTCTGGAAACACCATATATTTT. As protein: CAGQGISGNTIYF.